Below are 16 T cell receptor beta chains sequenced from a single sample in a study of CD4 T cells in relation to SARS-CoV-2 and coronaviruses. These TCRs are of unknown antigen specificity. Before the COVID-19 pandemic, during about 2011-2019, CD4+ T cells were taken from unexposed donors. The cells were cultured for about ten days before CD4+ T cells were isolated. The data were produced by immunoSEQ multiplex PCR, yet TCRdb's version contains in-frame clones alone and is incomplete. The top ten clones hold roughly 20% of a sample with under 30,000 clones, roughly 80% of them seen once. Sequencing was done on a sample of CD4+ T cells from PBMCs, cultured in vitro. These receptor sequences come from a human donor in good health.

The chain links TRBV12-3 or TRBV12-4 to TRBJ2-2; a possible D gene is TRBD1 (6 bases). The CDR3 is 13 amino acids. V was cut by 5 bases and J by 6 bases, with 10 bases left in between. DNA for the CDR3: TGTGCCAGCAGTCTAACAGGGCCCGGGGAGCTGTTTTTT. It is translated as CASSLTGPGELFF.

The J gene is TRBJ1-5, the V gene TRBV6-2 or TRBV6-3, with D possibly matching TRBD1 (5 bases). Germline CDR1 and CDR2: MNHEY and SVGEGT. Trimming took off 2 bases at V and 7 bases at J, with 18 bases between the two ends. The CDR3 spans 16 residues. In nucleotides, the CDR3 is TGTGCCAGCAGTTACCCGATACTCAGGGAGGGGCAGCCCCAGCATTTT. It encodes CASSYPILREGQPQHF.

The chain recombines TRBV14 with TRBJ1-3; D gene ambiguous. CDR3 length: 18 residues. Germline V lookup: CDR1 SGHDN, CDR2 FVKESK. Between the trimmed V and J ends, which lost 0 bases and 7 bases, there was a span of 22 bases. Written as DNA, the CDR3 is TGTGCCAGCAGCCAAGACGTTCCCGGGGTCCTCTACGCCAACACCATATATTTT. It is translated as CASSQDVPGVLYANTIYF.

This sequence joins TRBV6-2 or TRBV6-3 and TRBJ1-5; D might be TRBD1 (5 bases). The V and J ends lost 5 bases and 3 bases respectively, with 14 bases between them. The germline gives CDR1 MNHEY, CDR2 SVGEGT. The CDR3 runs to 15 residues. The CDR3, as DNA: TGTGCCAGCAGTCCCAGCGGGGCCCTCAATCAGCCCCAGCATTTT. Translated, it gives CASSPSGALNQPQHF.

This sequence joins TRBV19 and TRBJ1-5; possibly TRBD1 for D (5 bases). This CDR3 is built from 16 residues. The germline V gene encodes CDR1 LNHDA and CDR2 SQIVND (reference sequence). The germline V and J ends were trimmed by 3 bases and 3 bases, with 15 bases remaining between them. CDR3 sequence: CASSIKEGPVNQPQHF. The CDR3 DNA reads as TGTGCCAGTAGTATTAAGGAGGGGCCGGTCAATCAGCCCCAGCATTTT. Filled out from reference TRBV19 and TRBJ1-5, the complete variable domain reads DGGITQSPKYLFRKEGQNVTLSCEQNLNHDAMYWYRQDPGQGLRLIYYSQIVNDFQKGDIAEGYSVSREKKESFPLTVTSAQKNPTAFYLCASSIKEGPVNQPQHFGDGTRLSIL.

The chain has TRBV7-2 and TRBJ1-1; a possible D gene is TRBD1 (6 bases). From germline, CDR1 is SGHTA and CDR2 FQGNSA. The CDR3 has 13 amino acids. Trimming removed 5 bases from V and 5 bases from J, with 12 bases in between. The CDR3 region is CASSPTGATEAFF. In DNA form, the CDR3 reads TGTGCCAGCAGCCCGACGGGGGCTACTGAAGCTTTCTTT.

As concerns this clone: Its ends do not fully match the called genes, so a read error is possible. The CDR3: CASSPSLVGQGDRTMRF. The CDR3 region has the DNA TGTGCCAGCAGCCCCTCTTTGGTCGGGCAGGGCGATCGAACAATGCGCTTC. The V and J genes are TRBV7-9 and TRBJ1-2; TRBD1 might be the D (5 bases). In germline, CDR1 is SEHNR, CDR2 FQNEAQ (reference sequence). CDR3 length: 17 amino acids.

The J gene is TRBJ2-7, the V gene TRBV29-1; TRBD1 matches at 10 bases. The junction had 7 bases not matched to a gene; V was cut back by 6 bases and J by 5 bases. Germline-derived CDR1 and CDR2 are SQVTM and ANQGSEA. The CDR3 contains 13 residues. The CDR3: CSVTLGQGHEQYF. CDR3 bases: TGCAGCGTCACCCTGGGACAGGGGCACGAGCAGTACTTC.

The CDR3 sequence: CASTLGGPAAEAFF. The CDR3 DNA sequence: TGTGCCAGCACCTTGGGGGGGCCGGCGGCTGAAGCTTTCTTT. This chain joins TRBV27 and TRBJ1-1; D perhaps matches TRBD1 (6 bases). The ends were cut back, 7 bases at V and 6 bases at J, with 18 bases in the middle. Germline V gene lookup returns CDR1 MNHEY and CDR2 SMNVEV (reference sequence). This CDR3 is built from 14 residues.

This chain links TRBV7-2 with TRBJ1-3; the D is unclear. The CDR3 runs 16 residues. Germline V gives CDR1 SGHTA, CDR2 FQGNSA. Trimming removed 5 bases at V and 0 bases at J, with 14 bases between. CDR3 region: CASSRTATSSGNTIYF. The CDR3 DNA reads TGTGCCAGCAGCAGAACAGCCACATCCTCTGGAAACACCATATATTTT.

The gene calls are TRBV2 and TRBJ2-7; D gene ambiguous. This CDR3 is built from 14 residues. Germline CDR1 SNHLY, CDR2 FYNNEI. V gave up 4 bases and J gave up 0 bases, with 10 bases separating them. CDR3 sequence reads: CASSGDMGSYEQYF. CDR3 bases: TGTGCCAGCAGTGGCGACATGGGCTCCTACGAGCAGTACTTC.

The chain joins TRBV10-1 to TRBJ2-2; 7 nucleotides agree with TRBD1. Germline CDR1 and CDR2: WNHNN and SYGVQD (reference sequence). The V and J ends lost 5 bases and 5 bases, in that order; junction bases with no gene match: 11. The CDR3 covers 16 residues. This CDR3 reads CASSKNRGIRTGELFF. DNA of the CDR3: TGCGCCAGCAGTAAGAACAGGGGAATTCGGACCGGGGAGCTGTTTTTT.

The DNA for the CDR3 is TGCGCCAGCAGTGAAAGGACAGGCTACGAGCAGTACTTC. This codes for CASSERTGYEQYF. The chain uses TRBV10-1 and TRBJ2-7, with TRBD1 matching 7 bases. The CDR3 totals 13 residues. J gave up 3 bases and V 3 bases, and 2 bases lay outside the gene matches. Germline V gene data show CDR1 as WNHNN and CDR2 as SYGVQD (reference sequence).

The chain carries TRBV7-9 and TRBJ1-4; weak D call: TRBD1 (5 bases). The V and J ends lost 1 base and 5 bases respectively, with 14 bases between them. CDR1 is SEHNR and CDR2 is FQNEAQ in the germline V gene (reference sequence). The CDR3 is 16 residues long. As DNA, the CDR3 is TGTGCCAGCAGCTTAGATGCCGGGACGCCAAATGAAAAACTGTTTTTT. Translation gives CASSLDAGTPNEKLFF. Drawing the rest from reference TRBV7-9 and TRBJ1-4, the complete variable domain is DTGVSQNPRHKITKRGQNVTFRCDPISEHNRLYWYRQTLGQGPEFLTYFQNEAQLEKSRLLSDRFSAERPKGSFSTLEIQRTEQGDSAMYLCASSLDAGTPNEKLFFGSGTQLSVL.

Comments on this clone: The junction differs from germline at one of its ends, possibly a read error. The CDR3 spells CASSQHYNQSQHF. The CDR3 DNA reads TGTGCCAGCAGTCAACACTACAATCAGTCCCAGCATTTT. The chain links TRBV12-3 or TRBV12-4 to TRBJ1-5; D unclear. The CDR3 is made up of 13 amino acids.

The chain links TRBV12-3 or TRBV12-4 to TRBJ1-3; D not resolved. This CDR3 spans 12 amino acids. Trimming cost V 3 bases and J 4 bases, with 4 bases left between them. CDR3 in DNA: TGTGCCAGCAGTTTGCAGGGAAACACCATATATTTT. Encoded protein: CASSLQGNTIYF.